The next 25 T cell receptor beta chains were all read from a single sample in a study of brain T cells in children with intractable seizures. The repertoire was sequenced with immunoSEQ multiplex PCR; TCRdb's copy has only in-frame clones and lacks some. The sample consists of about 3,600 clones, around 73% of them appearing once. Sequencing was limited to surgery cases with top T cell transcript signatures in brain tissue. Sequenced material: resected brain tissue, taken at surgery. The receptor source for this set is a girl between 2 and 10 years old with Rasmussen encephalitis and intractable seizures.

This rearrangement joins TRBV2 to TRBJ1-2, with D unclear. V was shortened by 0 bases and J by 4 bases, with 15 bases between the two germline ends. The CDR3 has 16 residues. Germline loops: CDR1 SNHLY, CDR2 FYNNEI. CDR3 protein: CASSEAWGYPLYGYTF. The CDR3, as DNA: TGTGCCAGCAGTGAAGCGTGGGGTTATCCCCTCTATGGCTACACCTTC.

The rearrangement links TRBV11-2 to TRBJ1-2; the D is unclear. Trimming shortened V by 5 bases and J by 7 bases, and 14 bases separated the two germline ends. The germline V gene has CDR1 SGHAT and CDR2 FQNNGV. The CDR3 loop spans 13 amino acids. The CDR3 coding sequence is TGTGCCAGCAGCATTACAGTGAGCGGTGGCTACACCTTC. Encoded protein: CASSITVSGGYTF.

The gene calls are TRBV5-1 and TRBJ2-5; TRBD2 is a possible D gene (6 bases). The germline V gene encodes CDR1 SGHRS and CDR2 YFSETQ. This CDR3 comprises 13 residues. The V gene lost 3 bases and the J gene lost 0 bases, with 6 bases spanning the gap. CDR3 protein: CASSSSDQETQYF. In nucleotides, the CDR3 is TGCGCCAGCAGCTCTAGCGACCAAGAGACCCAGTACTTC.

This clone was counted once. J is TRBJ1-5 and V is TRBV6-5; D is unclear. The CDR3 covers 13 residues. Trimming shortened V by 6 bases and J by 4 bases, and 10 bases separated the two germline ends. Germline CDR1 reads MNHEY; CDR2 reads SVGAGI. CDR3 bases: TGTGCCAGCAGGGCCAGCCTAAATCAGCCCCAGCATTTT. It translates to CASRASLNQPQHF.

J is TRBJ1-6 and V is TRBV5-1; D gene unclear. In germline, CDR1 is SGHRS, CDR2 YFSETQ. The CDR3 runs 17 residues. Trimming stripped 3 bases from V and 9 bases from J, with 22 bases between. The chain's CDR3 is CASSWAGPTRGSSPLHF. The CDR3 nucleotides are TGCGCCAGCAGCTGGGCAGGTCCGACGCGAGGGAGTTCACCCCTCCACTTT.

The V call is TRBV5-5, the J call TRBJ2-1; D remains unclear. Germline V gene sequence: CDR1 SGHKS, CDR2 YYEKEE (reference sequence). The CDR3 loop spans 13 amino acids. V gave up 1 base and J gave up 2 bases, with 4 bases separating them. Here the CDR3 reads CASSLSPYNEQFF. The CDR3 DNA reads as TGTGCCAGCAGCTTGAGTCCCTACAATGAGCAGTTCTTC.

The chain uses TRBV13 and TRBJ2-3, with D maybe TRBD2 (5 bases). The germline gives CDR1 PRHDT, CDR2 FYEKMQ (reference sequence). This CDR3 is 14 amino acids long. V lost 4 bases and J lost 3, with 11 bases in between. The CDR3 DNA follows: TGTGCCAGCAGCTCCCCCAGCGGAACAGATACGCAGTATTTT. This codes for CASSSPSGTDTQYF.

The rearrangement uses TRBV9 and TRBJ2-5; 9 nucleotides match TRBD2. The CDR3 is made up of 17 amino acids. After removal of 0 bases from V and 0 bases from J, the junction contained 6 bases not matched to a gene. Germline V gene data show CDR1 as SGDLS and CDR2 as YYNGEE. The CDR3 DNA reads TGTGCCAGCAGCGTAGGCGGCCTAGCGGGGTACCAAGAGACCCAGTACTTC. Its translation is CASSVGGLAGYQETQYF.

The chain couples TRBV2 to TRBJ1-5; no clear D. Per the germline V gene, CDR1 is SNHLY and CDR2 is FYNNEI. Trimming removed 7 bases from V and 0 bases from J, with 7 bases in between. This CDR3 contains 13 residues. The CDR3 nucleotides are TGTGCCAGCAAAACGGATAGCAATCAGCCCCAGCATTTT. Its protein is CASKTDSNQPQHF.

The chain has TRBV19 and TRBJ1-3; D not resolved. The V end lost 1 base, the J end lost 0 bases, and 7 bases lay between the germline ends. The germline V gene has CDR1 LNHDA and CDR2 SQIVND (reference sequence). This CDR3 spans 15 amino acids. CDR3 loop: CASSIGGLSGNTIYF. DNA for the CDR3: TGTGCCAGTAGTATAGGCGGGCTCTCTGGAAACACCATATATTTT.

J is TRBJ1-2 and V is TRBV18; no clear D gene. Trimming stripped 0 bases from V and 2 bases from J, with 13 bases between. The germline V gene has CDR1 KGHSH and CDR2 LQKENI. The CDR3 runs to 16 residues. The CDR3 loop is CASSPPLGSANYGYTF. DNA of the CDR3: TGTGCCAGCTCACCACCTCTGGGGTCTGCCAACTATGGCTACACCTTC.

This rearrangement joins TRBV9 to TRBJ2-3, with D uncertain. CDR3 size: 14 residues. Trimming took 0 bases from V and 0 from J, leaving 5 bases between them. The germline gives CDR1 SGDLS, CDR2 YYNGEE. DNA for the CDR3: TGTGCCAGCAGCGTAGACGGGAGCACAGATACGCAGTATTTT. This gives the protein CASSVDGSTDTQYF.

The rearrangement joins TRBV7-2 to TRBJ2-7; 8 bases match TRBD1. Germline lookup yields CDR1 SGHTA and CDR2 FQGNSA. Trimming removed 7 bases from V and 6 bases from J; junction bases left unmatched: 11. This CDR3 is built from 14 residues. The DNA for the CDR3 is TGTGCCAGCACCCCCCAGCAGGGGGCAGTCGAGCAGTACTTC. It translates to CASTPQQGAVEQYF.

The chain carries TRBV9 and TRBJ2-1; D remains unclear. CDR1 SGDLS and CDR2 YYNGEE come from the germline V gene. Deletions cut 0 bases from V and 10 bases from J, with 17 bases between. The CDR3 consists of 15 residues. CDR3 in DNA: TGTGCCAGCAGCGTAGAGTTTATGGCCGCGCGGGAGCAGTTCTTC. It encodes CASSVEFMAAREQFF. Complete variable domain (other parts from reference TRBV9 and TRBJ2-1): DSGVTQTPKHLITATGQRVTLRCSPRSGDLSVYWYQQSLDQGLQFLIQYYNGEERAKGNILERFSAQQFPDLHSELNLSSLELGDSALYFCASSVEFMAAREQFFGPGTRLTVL.

This chain joins TRBV5-1 and TRBJ2-7, with 7 bases that match TRBD2. The CDR3 is 15 residues long. V lost 4 bases, J lost 0 bases, and 7 bases stayed unmatched. The germline gives CDR1 SGHRS, CDR2 YFSETQ. The CDR3 protein is CASSRSREASYEQYF. The CDR3 bases are TGCGCCAGCAGCCGCTCCCGGGAGGCCTCCTACGAGCAGTACTTC. Variable domain in full (rest from reference TRBV5-1 and TRBJ2-7): KAGVTQTPRYLIKTRGQQVTLSCSPISGHRSVSWYQQTPGQGLQFLFEYFSETQRNKGNFPGRFSGRQFSNSRSEMNVSTLELGDSALYLCASSRSREASYEQYFGPGTRLTVT.

CDR3 in amino acids: CASSFNDFTAFF. The DNA for the CDR3 is TGTGCCAGCAGCTTCAATGACTTTACGGCTTTCTTT. This chain links TRBV5-4 with TRBJ1-1; no clear D gene. Germline V lookup: CDR1 SGHNT, CDR2 YYREEE (reference sequence). CDR3 length equals 12 residues. V was pared by 2 bases and J by 11 bases, with 13 bases between.

The V gene is TRBV6-5, the J gene TRBJ2-1, with 10 nucleotides matching TRBD2. Trimming at V came to 2 bases and at J to 7 bases, leaving 5 bases not matched to a gene. Germline loops: CDR1 MNHEY, CDR2 SVGAGI. This CDR3 is 15 amino acids long. CDR3: CASSYASGSRNEQFF. For the CDR3, the DNA is TGTGCCAGCAGTTACGCTAGCGGGAGTCGAAATGAGCAGTTCTTC.

V is TRBV25-1 and J is TRBJ1-6; D unclear. The length of the CDR3 is 16 residues. V was shortened by 1 base and J by 4 bases, with 11 bases between the two germline ends. Per germline, CDR1 MGHDK and CDR2 SYGVNS. The CDR3 protein is CASSEFGPGYNSPLHF. The CDR3 bases are TGTGCCAGCAGTGAATTTGGGCCAGGTTATAATTCACCCCTCCACTTT.

V gene TRBV6-1 combines with J gene TRBJ1-6; TRBD1 might be the D (5 bases). The CDR3 length is 15 residues. The V end lost 2 bases, the J end lost 7 bases, and 12 bases lay between the germline ends. Germline V gene sequence: CDR1 MNHNS, CDR2 SASEGT. The CDR3 DNA reads TGTGCCAGCAGTGAAAGGGACCCCCGAAATTCACCCCTCCACTTT. Its protein is CASSERDPRNSPLHF.

The chain links TRBV3-1 (or the pseudogene TRBV3-2) to TRBJ2-7; TRBD2 matches 10 bases. Germline CDR1 reads LGHDT; CDR2 reads YNNKEL (reference sequence). V lost 5 bases and J lost 5; bases outside the gene matches: 6. CDR3 size: 14 residues. The CDR3 sequence: CASSASGSIDEQYF. The CDR3 nucleotides read TGTGCCAGCAGCGCTAGCGGGAGTATCGACGAGCAGTACTTC.

This clone occurred a few times. The V call is TRBV12-5, the J call TRBJ1-4; D not resolved. The ends were cut back, 5 bases at V and 8 bases at J, with 15 bases in the middle. The CDR3 has 14 residues. Germline CDR1 and CDR2: LGHNT and FRNRAP. CDR3 sequence reads: CASGLTAAGEKLFF. CDR3 DNA: TGTGCTAGTGGTCTCACAGCTGCGGGAGAAAAACTGTTTTTT.

J is TRBJ1-2 and V is TRBV5-4; 9 nucleotides line up with TRBD1. CDR1 is SGHNT and CDR2 is YYREEE in the germline V gene (reference sequence). The V and J ends lost 4 bases and 7 bases, in that order; junction bases with no gene match: 14. The CDR3 contains 16 residues. CDR3 DNA sequence: TGTGCCAGCAGCCCAACCGGGACAGGGAATCGGGGTGGCTACACCTTC. It codes for CASSPTGTGNRGGYTF.

This clone came up once. The chain uses TRBV27 and TRBJ1-1; possible D gene TRBD1, 5 bases. Trimming cost V 4 bases and J 3 bases, with 18 bases left between them. The CDR3 spans 16 residues. CDR1 MNHEY and CDR2 SMNVEV come from the germline V gene (reference sequence). The CDR3 reads CASSSWEKWGHTEAFF. The CDR3 coding sequence is TGTGCCAGCAGTTCGTGGGAAAAATGGGGACACACTGAAGCTTTCTTT.

J is TRBJ1-2 and V is TRBV4-1; possible D gene TRBD1, 5 bases. This CDR3 has 15 amino acids. V lost 4 bases and J lost 4, with 16 bases in between. Germline values: CDR1 MGHRA, CDR2 YSYEKL. The CDR3 nucleotides are TGCGCCAGCAGCCGAAGCGACAGTTCACCCTATGGCTACACCTTC. Translation gives CASSRSDSSPYGYTF.

In DNA form, the CDR3 reads TGTGCCTGGAGCGGACAGGGAGAGGGAGAGACCCAGTACTTC. Amino acid sequence: CAWSGQGEGETQYF. The chain employs TRBV30 and TRBJ2-5; 8 nucleotides match TRBD1. This CDR3 region has 14 residues. V gave up 3 bases and J gave up 4 bases; unmatched junction bases: 7. The germline V gene has CDR1 GTSNPN and CDR2 SVGIG (reference sequence). The full variable domain, rest sourced from reference TRBV30 and TRBJ2-5, is SQTIHQWPATLVQPVGSPLSLECTVEGTSNPNLYWYRQAAGRGLQLLFYSVGIGQISSEVPQNLSASRPQDRQFILSSKKLLLSDSGFYLCAWSGQGEGETQYFGPGTRLLVL.